The 30 T cell receptor beta chains in this list originate from one sample, sequenced in a study of identical twins. One entry per CDR3 protein, called by TCRdb with MiXCR from the 5' RACE reads. The table records about 520,000 distinct CDR3 sequences, 20% to 25% of them present only once. The same specimen was also included in a second study, on T cells expressing NK-cell markers.

The specimen was CD4+ T cells sorted from blood. The origin of the receptors is a woman younger than 35 in good health.

V and J are TRBV10-3 and TRBJ2-2; weak D call: TRBD2 (5 bases). V was pared by 9 bases and J by 5 bases, with 7 bases between. Germline V gene sequence: CDR1 ENHRY, CDR2 SYGVKD. This CDR3 spans 11 amino acids. The CDR3: CAIGLTGELFF. In DNA, the CDR3 is TGTGCCATAGGACTTACCGGGGAGCTGTTTTTT.

This clonotype was counted a few times. The J gene is TRBJ2-7, the V gene TRBV20-1; possible D gene TRBD2, 6 bases. Germline V gene lookup returns CDR1 DFQATT and CDR2 SNEGSKA (reference sequence). Trimming removed 3 bases from V and 3 bases from J, with 15 bases in between. The CDR3 is 14 amino acids. The CDR3 reads CSASSRGAHYEQYF. In nucleotides, the CDR3 is TGCAGTGCTAGTTCCCGCGGGGCCCACTACGAGCAGTACTTC.

This clonotype has only a few counts. The J gene is TRBJ1-2, the V gene TRBV10-3; tentative D call: TRBD1 (6 bases). CDR3 length: 14 amino acids. Trimming cost V 3 bases and J 4 bases, with 12 bases left between them. CDR1 and CDR2 from the germline V gene are ENHRY and SYGVKD. CDR3 DNA: TGTGCCATCAGTGACCGACAGGCCGCCTATGGCTACACCTTC. Its translation: CAISDRQAAYGYTF.

The rearrangement joins TRBV11-1 to TRBJ2-7, with 9 bases aligning to TRBD1. There are 20 residues in the CDR3. Germline-derived CDR1 and CDR2 are SGHAT and FQDESV (reference sequence). With V trimmed by 2 bases and J by 2 bases, 19 bases remained unmatched. The CDR3 is CASSLIRFVAGTGSTYEQYF. Written as DNA, the CDR3 is TGTGCCAGCAGCTTAATCCGCTTTGTCGCCGGGACAGGGAGCACCTACGAGCAGTACTTC.

As regards this clonotype: The junction shows a germline mismatch at one end, possibly a read error. The V call is TRBV20-1, the J call TRBJ2-1, with D perhaps TRBD2 (6 bases). The germline gives CDR1 DFQATT, CDR2 SNEGSKA (reference sequence). This CDR3 is 16 amino acids long. CDR3 in amino acids: CSPSTKRVSSYNEQFF. In nucleotides, the CDR3 is TGCAGTCCTAGTACGAAGCGGGTAAGCTCCTACAATGAGCAGTTCTTC.

The chain employs TRBV20-1 and TRBJ2-5; D may be TRBD1 (6 bases). The CDR3 runs 13 residues. The germline V and J ends were trimmed by 6 bases and 0 bases, with 11 bases remaining between them. The germline V gene has CDR1 DFQATT and CDR2 SNEGSKA (reference sequence). CDR3 coding DNA: TGCAGTGCGCCACGGACAGACCAAGAGACCCAGTACTTC. Residues: CSAPRTDQETQYF.

The rearrangement links TRBV7-9 to TRBJ2-7; TRBD2 aligns across 7 bases. The junction had 11 bases not matched to a gene; V was cut back by 5 bases and J by 7 bases. CDR1 SEHNR and CDR2 FQNEAQ come from the germline V gene (reference sequence). CDR3 length: 14 residues. CDR3 sequence: CASSRVGTGGEQYF. The CDR3 DNA follows: TGTGCCAGCAGCCGCGTCGGGACCGGGGGGGAGCAGTACTTC.

V is TRBV30 and J is TRBJ2-3, with a tentative D call TRBD2 (6 bases). CDR1 is GTSNPN, CDR2 SVGIG, per germline (reference sequence). The CDR3 is 11 residues long. V gave up 0 bases and J gave up 14 bases, with 12 bases separating them. The CDR3 loop reads CAWSVKGLPYF. In DNA, the CDR3 is TGTGCCTGGAGTGTTAAGGGACTGCCGTATTTT.

The CDR3 reads CASSQDLGAGGRAREQFF. The CDR3 bases are TGCGCCAGCAGCCAAGATTTGGGAGCTGGCGGGAGGGCTCGGGAGCAGTTCTTC. The chain uses TRBV4-3 and TRBJ2-1; TRBD2 aligns across 9 bases. Per germline, CDR1 LGHNA and CDR2 YSLEER. Losses at the gene ends were 0 bases for V and 10 bases for J; bases not matched to a gene: 16. The CDR3 consists of 18 residues.

The chain carries TRBV11-2 and TRBJ2-1; TRBD2 is a possible D gene (6 bases). Germline V gives CDR1 SGHAT, CDR2 FQNNGV. CDR3 length: 13 amino acids. With 6 bases removed from V and 9 bases from J, the gap between germline ends came to 15 bases. CDR3 amino acids: CASRRTLEGEQFF. CDR3 in DNA: TGTGCCAGCAGGCGGACCCTGGAGGGTGAGCAGTTCTTC.

A few counts support this clonotype. The genes are TRBV20-1 and TRBJ2-3; TRBD2 aligns across 7 bases. Germline CDR1 and CDR2: DFQATT and SNEGSKA (reference sequence). This CDR3 region has 13 residues. Trimming cost V 6 bases and J 2 bases; bases outside gene matches: 5. CDR3 in amino acids: CSALAAFTDTQYF. The DNA of the CDR3 is TGCAGTGCCCTAGCGGCCTTCACAGATACGCAGTATTTT.

V usage is TRBV6-5 and J usage is TRBJ1-2; no reliable D call. This CDR3 is 11 amino acids long. Germline loops: CDR1 MNHEY, CDR2 SVGAGI. V was shortened by 8 bases and J by 7 bases, with 11 bases between the two germline ends. The CDR3 region has the DNA TGTGCCAGCGTTCTCGGGTTTGGCTACACCTTC. It encodes CASVLGFGYTF.

There are a few counts of this clonotype. V gene TRBV12-3 or TRBV12-4 combines with J gene TRBJ2-1; TRBD1 matches at 9 bases. The CDR3 length is 13 residues. Unmatched junction bases numbered 2, after V lost 6 bases and J lost 5 bases. The chain's CDR3 is CASRRDRDNEQFF. The CDR3 nucleotides are TGTGCCAGCAGACGGGACAGGGACAATGAGCAGTTCTTC.

This clonotype was seen a handful of times. The V gene is TRBV27, the J gene TRBJ2-5, with D maybe TRBD2 (5 bases). The V and J ends lost 6 bases and 5 bases respectively, with 16 bases between them. The CDR3 totals 14 residues. Germline-derived CDR1 and CDR2 are MNHEY and SMNVEV (reference sequence). The CDR3 loop is CASSRGRGRETQYF. The CDR3 DNA reads as TGTGCCAGCAGCCGAGGTCGGGGTCGTGAGACCCAGTACTTC.

J is TRBJ2-5 and V is TRBV3-1; TRBD1 aligns across 8 bases. The germline V gene has CDR1 LGHDT and CDR2 YNNKEL (reference sequence). Unmatched junction bases numbered 6, after V lost 4 bases and J lost 2 bases. This CDR3 is 15 amino acids long. CDR3 region: CASSLWTGLQETQYF. CDR3 sequence (DNA): TGTGCCAGCAGCCTTTGGACAGGGCTTCAAGAGACCCAGTACTTC.

This clonotype was observed a few times. The rearrangement uses TRBV29-1 and TRBJ2-2, with D hard to call. This CDR3 has 12 residues. Per germline, CDR1 SQVTM and CDR2 ANQGSEA. The ends were cut back, 6 bases at V and 1 base at J, with 6 bases in the middle. CDR3 region: CSVYRNTGELFF. As DNA, the CDR3 is TGCAGCGTCTACAGGAACACCGGGGAGCTGTTTTTT.

This clonotype occurred a few times. The chain joins TRBV2 to TRBJ2-3; D gene unclear. From germline, CDR1 is SNHLY and CDR2 FYNNEI. V lost 4 bases and J lost 4, with 6 bases in between. The CDR3 loop spans 12 amino acids. CDR3: CASSGLADTQYF. DNA for the CDR3: TGTGCCAGCAGTGGGTTGGCAGATACGCAGTATTTT.

The CDR3, as DNA: TGTGCCAGCAGTAGGGGTAAGACAGATACGCAGTATTTT. Its translation is CASSRGKTDTQYF. This chain joins TRBV6-1 and TRBJ2-3; maybe TRBD1 (5 bases). Germline CDR1 reads MNHNS; CDR2 reads SASEGT. The CDR3 extends over 13 amino acids. Trimming removed 5 bases from V and 3 bases from J, with 9 bases in between.

This clonotype appeared many times. The J gene is TRBJ2-7, the V gene TRBV28; TRBD1 aligns across 8 bases. CDR3 length: 13 residues. Per the germline V gene, CDR1 is MDHEN and CDR2 is SYDVKM. The ends lost 8 bases at V and 3 bases at J; junction bases unmatched: 6. The CDR3 is CASRGQGYYEQYF. CDR3 DNA: TGTGCCAGCCGAGGACAGGGTTACTACGAGCAGTACTTC.

In its sample, this clonotype was seen a few times. The chain joins TRBV6-1 to TRBJ1-5, with D possibly matching TRBD1 (6 bases). The V gene's germline CDR1 is MNHNS and CDR2 SASEGT. The CDR3 spans 14 residues. V was shortened by 5 bases and J by 5 bases, with 13 bases between the two germline ends. CDR3 sequence reads: CASSRVGGDQPQHF. CDR3 in DNA: TGTGCCAGCAGTCGAGTCGGGGGCGATCAGCCCCAGCATTTT.

Regarding this clonotype: A read error may be the cause here, since a much bigger clone is one base away. The chain employs TRBV27 and TRBJ2-3; D may be TRBD1 (6 bases). Trimming took off 2 bases at V and 8 bases at J, with 11 bases between the two ends. Germline lookup yields CDR1 MNHEY and CDR2 SMNVEV (reference sequence). CDR3 length: 13 amino acids. The CDR3 region has the DNA TGTGCCAGCAGTTTAACCAGGGGAGTTACGCAGTATTTT. This encodes CASSLTRGVTQYF.

This clonotype was recorded only once. This sequence joins TRBV6-6 and TRBJ1-6, with a weak D call TRBD1 (5 bases). Germline V CDR1 and CDR2: MNHNY, SVGAGI (reference sequence). The length of the CDR3 is 12 residues. Between the trimmed V and J ends, which lost 5 bases and 14 bases, there was a span of 13 bases. CDR3 nucleotides: TGTGCCAGCAGTACCAGGGTGCACACCCTCCACTTT. Residues: CASSTRVHTLHF.

This clonotype was seen a single time. The chain carries TRBV4-1 and TRBJ2-2; TRBD2 aligns across 7 bases. Trimming cost V 2 bases and J 4 bases; bases outside gene matches: 4. This CDR3 region has 15 residues. Per germline, CDR1 MGHRA and CDR2 YSYEKL. The CDR3 loop reads CASSQFPGGTGELFF. The CDR3 nucleotides are TGCGCCAGCAGCCAATTCCCGGGGGGCACCGGGGAGCTGTTTTTT.

The V and J genes are TRBV20-1 and TRBJ1-4, with D possibly matching TRBD1 (6 bases). V lost 7 bases and J 12 bases, leaving 21 bases between the germline ends. The CDR3 extends over 13 amino acids. In germline, CDR1 is DFQATT, CDR2 SNEGSKA (reference sequence). The CDR3 DNA reads TGCAGTGTGTCCGAACACTTTAGGGGGGAACTGTTTTTT. It encodes CSVSEHFRGELFF.

CDR3 bases: TGCGCCAGCAGCTTGGGCGGGACAGGGACCGCCTACGAGCAGTACTTC. This encodes CASSLGGTGTAYEQYF. This rearrangement joins TRBV5-1 to TRBJ2-7; 9 positions agree with TRBD1. The CDR3 is 16 residues long. CDR1 SGHRS and CDR2 YFSETQ come from the germline V gene. Trimming cost V 0 bases and J 2 bases; bases outside gene matches: 6.

The V gene is TRBV6-1, the J gene TRBJ2-7; no reliable D call. V shed 6 bases and J shed 6 bases, with 18 bases lying between them. CDR3 length equals 14 residues. CDR1 is MNHNS, CDR2 SASEGT, per germline. CDR3 region: CASSQQSHLGEQYF. CDR3 DNA: TGTGCCAGCAGCCAACAGTCCCATCTGGGCGAGCAGTACTTC.

This clonotype was observed a handful of times. This rearrangement joins TRBV5-5 to TRBJ1-1, with 7 bases that match TRBD1. CDR3 length equals 13 residues. Trimming took 5 bases from V and 5 from J; bases not matched to a gene: 6. Germline values: CDR1 SGHKS, CDR2 YYEKEE (reference sequence). CDR3 coding DNA: TGTGCCAGCAGTAGACAGGGAGCTACTGAAGCTTTCTTT. Translated, it gives CASSRQGATEAFF.

The chain is built from TRBV10-3 and TRBJ2-3, with TRBD2 matching over 12 bases. The CDR3 contains 15 residues. J gave up 8 bases and V 3 bases, and 6 bases lay outside the gene matches. Germline CDR1 ENHRY, CDR2 SYGVKD. DNA of the CDR3: TGTGCCATCAGTGACCCTAGCGGGAGGGCCGCTACGCAGTATTTT. Protein product: CAISDPSGRAATQYF.

The table lists this clonotype with a few counts. The rearrangement uses TRBV30 and TRBJ1-3; D remains ambiguous. This CDR3 is 15 amino acids long. The germline V gene encodes CDR1 GTSNPN and CDR2 SVGIG (reference sequence). V dropped 0 bases and J dropped 6 bases, with 15 bases sitting between them. The CDR3 DNA reads as TGTGCCTGGAGTGTACGCGAGGAGATGGAAAACACCATATATTTT. Amino acids: CAWSVREEMENTIYF.

The CDR3 loop is CSARVTYAWLYQETQYF. DNA for the CDR3: TGCAGTGCTAGGGTTACTTATGCGTGGCTATACCAAGAGACCCAGTACTTC. The chain recombines TRBV20-1 with TRBJ2-5, with no clear D. Between the trimmed V and J ends, which lost 3 bases and 0 bases, there was a span of 20 bases. This CDR3 is built from 17 residues. CDR1 DFQATT and CDR2 SNEGSKA come from the germline V gene (reference sequence).